This TCR beta chain was sequenced in a study of T cells in localized non-small cell lung cancer. General study results and limits: Out of the top 100 tumor clones, a median roughly 50 were seen in adjacent lung. Increased T cell density in blood showed an association with longer overall survival. Without multi-region sequencing, intratumor heterogeneity could not be excluded. Uninvolved nearby lung showed the greatest T cell clonality, exceeding that found in tumor.

About this clone: The antigen remains undetermined.

Sequencing used immunoSEQ multiplex PCR; TCRdb keeps in-frame clones, though not all of them. The data show some 15,000 clones, about 85% seen once. The CDR3 totals 15 residues. V shed 6 bases and J 6 bases; nucleotides not matched to a gene: 10. The germline V gene encodes CDR1 MNHNS and CDR2 SASEGT. The chain joins TRBV6-1 to TRBJ1-5; 8 positions agree with TRBD1. This receptor was identified in a woman aged 35-70 years with stage I lung adenocarcinoma. The specimen comprised peripheral blood, sampled before any cancer treatment. CDR3 DNA: TGTGCCAGCAGAGTCCAGGACAGGGACAGTCAGCCCCAGCATTTT. Amino acid sequence: CASRVQDRDSQPQHF.